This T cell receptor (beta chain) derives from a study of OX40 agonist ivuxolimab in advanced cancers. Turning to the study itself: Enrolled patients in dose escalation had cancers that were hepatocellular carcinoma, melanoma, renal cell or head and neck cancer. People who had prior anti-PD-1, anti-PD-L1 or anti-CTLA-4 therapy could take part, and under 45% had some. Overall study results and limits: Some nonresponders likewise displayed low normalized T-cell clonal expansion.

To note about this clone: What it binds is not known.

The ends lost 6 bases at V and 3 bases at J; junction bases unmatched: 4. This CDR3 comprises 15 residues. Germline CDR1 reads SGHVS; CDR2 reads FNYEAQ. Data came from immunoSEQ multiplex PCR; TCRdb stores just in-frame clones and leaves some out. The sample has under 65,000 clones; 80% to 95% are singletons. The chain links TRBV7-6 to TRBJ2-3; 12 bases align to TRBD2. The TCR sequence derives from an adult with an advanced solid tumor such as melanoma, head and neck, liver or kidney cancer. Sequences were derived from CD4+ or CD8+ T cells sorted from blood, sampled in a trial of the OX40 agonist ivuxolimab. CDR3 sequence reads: CASRPSGGATDTQYF. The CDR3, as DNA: TGTGCCAGCAGACCTAGCGGGGGGGCAACAGATACGCAGTATTTT. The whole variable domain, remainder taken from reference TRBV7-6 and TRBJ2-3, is GAGVSQSPRYKVTKRGQDVALRCDPISGHVSLYWYRQALGQGPEFLTYFNYEAQQDKSGLPNDRFSAERPEGSISTLTIQRTEQRDSAMYRCASRPSGGATDTQYFGPGTRLTVL.